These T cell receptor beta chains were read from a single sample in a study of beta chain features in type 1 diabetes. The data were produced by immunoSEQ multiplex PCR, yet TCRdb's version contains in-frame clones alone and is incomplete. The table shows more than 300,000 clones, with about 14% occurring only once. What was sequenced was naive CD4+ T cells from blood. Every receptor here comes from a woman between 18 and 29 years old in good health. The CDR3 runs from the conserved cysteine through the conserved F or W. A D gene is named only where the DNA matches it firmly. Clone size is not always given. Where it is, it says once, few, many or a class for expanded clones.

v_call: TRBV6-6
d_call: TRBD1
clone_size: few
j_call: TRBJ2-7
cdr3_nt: TGTGCCAGCAGTTACCTCGACAGGGACACCTACGAGCAGTACTTC
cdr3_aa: CASSYLDRDTYEQYF

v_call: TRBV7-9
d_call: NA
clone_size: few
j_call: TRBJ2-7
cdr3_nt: TGTGCCAGCAGCCTACACTCGTTAAGCGACGAGCAGTACTTC
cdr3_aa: CASSLHSLSDEQYF

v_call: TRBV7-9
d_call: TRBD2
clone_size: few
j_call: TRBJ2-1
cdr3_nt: TGTGCCAGCACCTCGGGACTAGCGGGACACCGAGCACTGTTCTTC
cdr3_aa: CASTSGLAGHRALFF

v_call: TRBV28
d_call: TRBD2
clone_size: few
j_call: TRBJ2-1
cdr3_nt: TGTGCCAGCAGTGTCTTTGGGGCTAGCGGGTACAATGAGCAGTTCTTC
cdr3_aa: CASSVFGASGYNEQFF

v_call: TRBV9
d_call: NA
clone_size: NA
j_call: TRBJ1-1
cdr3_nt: TGTGCCAGCAGCGTTCGACAGGAAAACACTGAAGCTTTCTTT
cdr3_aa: CASSVRQENTEAFF

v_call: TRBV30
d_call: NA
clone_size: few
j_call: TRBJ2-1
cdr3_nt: TGTGCCTGGACCTCGGGAGTTTCCTACAATGAGCAGTTCTTC
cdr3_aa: CAWTSGVSYNEQFF

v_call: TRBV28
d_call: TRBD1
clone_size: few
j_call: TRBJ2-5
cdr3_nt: TGTGCCAGCCACCGACAGGGAGAGACCCAGTACTTC
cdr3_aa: CASHRQGETQYF

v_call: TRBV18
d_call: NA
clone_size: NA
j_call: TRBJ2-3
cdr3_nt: TGTGCCAGCTCACCAAAGGGAGTGGATACGCAGTATTTT
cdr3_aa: CASSPKGVDTQYF

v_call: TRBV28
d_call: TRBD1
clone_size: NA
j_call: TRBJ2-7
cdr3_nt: TGTGCCAGCAGCCCCGGACAGGGGAGGGCCGAGCAGTACTTC
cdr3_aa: CASSPGQGRAEQYF

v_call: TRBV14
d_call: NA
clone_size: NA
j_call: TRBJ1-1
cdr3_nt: TGTGCCAGCAGTAGGACAGACTATATGAACACTGAAGCTTTCTTT
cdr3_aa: CASSRTDYMNTEAFF

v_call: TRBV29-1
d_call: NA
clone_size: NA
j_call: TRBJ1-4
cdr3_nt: TGCAGCGTTGGCGGGGAGAGAAAACTGTTTTTT
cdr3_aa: CSVGGERKLFF

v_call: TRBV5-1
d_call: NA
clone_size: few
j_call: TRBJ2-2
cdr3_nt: TGCGCCAGCACCGGTAGGACAGAGAACACCGGGGAGCTGTTTTTT
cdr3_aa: CASTGRTENTGELFF

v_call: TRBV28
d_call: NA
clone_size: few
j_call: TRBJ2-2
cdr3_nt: TGTGCCAGCAGTCCCTCCCACGGGGGCGGGGAGCTGTTTTTT
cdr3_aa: CASSPSHGGGELFF

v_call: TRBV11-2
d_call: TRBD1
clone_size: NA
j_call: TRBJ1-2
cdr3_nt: TGTGCCAGCAGCTTACTTCCTGCCCGGGACAGGTGGTATGGCTACACCTTC
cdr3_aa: CASSLLPARDRWYGYTF

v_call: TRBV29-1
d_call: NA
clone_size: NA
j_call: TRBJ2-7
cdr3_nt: TGCAGCGTGAGAACAGGGACCCTGGGGCAGTACTTC
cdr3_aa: CSVRTGTLGQYF

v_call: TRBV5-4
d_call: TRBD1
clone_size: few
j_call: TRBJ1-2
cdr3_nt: TGTGCCAGCAGCTTGGGGGACAGGGACCCCGCTGGCTACACCTTC
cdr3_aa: CASSLGDRDPAGYTF

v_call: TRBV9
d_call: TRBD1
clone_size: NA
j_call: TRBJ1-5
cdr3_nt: TGTGCCAGCAGCTCTACAGGGGGTGGCAATCAGCCCCAGCATTTT
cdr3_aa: CASSSTGGGNQPQHF

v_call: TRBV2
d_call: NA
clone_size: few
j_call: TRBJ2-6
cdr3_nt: TGTGCCAGCAGTGAGGAGGGATCTGGGGCCAACGTCCTGACTTTC
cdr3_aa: CASSEEGSGANVLTF

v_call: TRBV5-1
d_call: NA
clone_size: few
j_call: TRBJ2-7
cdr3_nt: TGCGCCAGCAGCTTGCAGAACTACGAGCAGTACTTC
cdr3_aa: CASSLQNYEQYF

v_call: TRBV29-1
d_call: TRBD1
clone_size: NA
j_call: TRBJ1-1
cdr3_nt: TGCAGCGTGGGGAGACAGGGAGGAAACACTGAAGCTTTCTTT
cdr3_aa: CSVGRQGGNTEAFF

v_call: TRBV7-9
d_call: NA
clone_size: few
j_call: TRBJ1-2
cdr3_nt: TGTGCCAGCAGCTTGGGTCAGGGGCACTATGGCTACACCTTC
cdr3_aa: CASSLGQGHYGYTF

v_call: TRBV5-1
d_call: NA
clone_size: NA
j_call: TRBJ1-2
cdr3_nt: TGCGCCAGCAGCTTCTCAGGAACAGGGTTCGATGGCTACACCTTC
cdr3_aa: CASSFSGTGFDGYTF

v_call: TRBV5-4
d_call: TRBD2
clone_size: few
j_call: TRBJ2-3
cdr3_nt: TGTGCCAGCAGCCTCGGGACTAGCGGGAGTATTTATACGCAGTATTTT
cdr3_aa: CASSLGTSGSIYTQYF

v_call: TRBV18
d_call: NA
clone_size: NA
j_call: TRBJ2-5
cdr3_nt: TGTGCCAGCTCAAGAAGGGACAGCGGGAGTACCAACCAGTACTTC
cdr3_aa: CASSRRDSGSTNQYF

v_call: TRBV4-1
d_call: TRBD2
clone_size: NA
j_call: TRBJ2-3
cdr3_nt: TGCGCCAGCAGCCAAGTCGGTGCCGGGACTAACACAGATACGCAGTATTTT
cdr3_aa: CASSQVGAGTNTDTQYF

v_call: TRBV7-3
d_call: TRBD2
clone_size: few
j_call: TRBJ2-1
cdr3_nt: TGTGCCAGCAGCTCCGGGGGGGGGCTCTCCTACAATGAGCAGTTCTTC
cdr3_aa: CASSSGGGLSYNEQFF

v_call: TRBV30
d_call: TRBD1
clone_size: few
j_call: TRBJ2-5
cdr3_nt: TGTGCCTGGAGTCGACAGGGGAACCCCCAGTACTTC
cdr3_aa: CAWSRQGNPQYF

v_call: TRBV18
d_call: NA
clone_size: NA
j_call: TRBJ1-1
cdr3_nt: TGTGCCAGCTCGGCATCCATGAACACTGAAGCTTTCTTT
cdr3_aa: CASSASMNTEAFF

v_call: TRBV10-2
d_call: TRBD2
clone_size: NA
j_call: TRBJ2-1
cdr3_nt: TGCGCCAGCAGCGAAACTAGCGGGAGGGTCTACAATGAGCAGTTCTTC
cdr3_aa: CASSETSGRVYNEQFF

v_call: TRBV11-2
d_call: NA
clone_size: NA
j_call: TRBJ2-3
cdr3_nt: TGTGCCAGCACCGGGGGATATACGCAGTATTTT
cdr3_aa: CASTGGYTQYF

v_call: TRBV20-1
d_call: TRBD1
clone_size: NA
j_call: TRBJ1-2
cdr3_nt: TGCAGTGCTATGACAGGGTCTGGCTACACCTTC
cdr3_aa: CSAMTGSGYTF

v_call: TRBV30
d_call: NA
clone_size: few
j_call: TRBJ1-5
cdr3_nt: TGTGCCTGGAGTGCGGACAGTTCAGGGCCCCAGCATTTT
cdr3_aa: CAWSADSSGPQHF

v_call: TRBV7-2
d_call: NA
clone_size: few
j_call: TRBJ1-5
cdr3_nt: TGTGCCAGCAGCTTAGTCAGGGCCACATACGGCAATCAGCCCCAGCATTTT
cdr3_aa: CASSLVRATYGNQPQHF

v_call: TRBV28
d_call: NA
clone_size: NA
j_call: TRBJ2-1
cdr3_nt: TGTGCCAGCAGTTATACAGTCTCCTACAATGAGCAGTTCTTC
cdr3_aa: CASSYTVSYNEQFF

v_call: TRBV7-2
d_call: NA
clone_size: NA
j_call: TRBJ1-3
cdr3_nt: TGTGCCAGCGGCCACGGGACTCCCAAATCTGGAAACACCATATATTTT
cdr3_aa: CASGHGTPKSGNTIYF

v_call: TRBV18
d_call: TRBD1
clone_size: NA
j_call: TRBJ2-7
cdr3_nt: TGTGCCAGCTCCCCCCTCGGACAGGGCGAGCAGTACTTC
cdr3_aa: CASSPLGQGEQYF

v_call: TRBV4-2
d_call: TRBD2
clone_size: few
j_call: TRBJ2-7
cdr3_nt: TGTGCCAGCAGCCAAGTGGGACTAGCGGCTCTCTACGAGCAGTACTTC
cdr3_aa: CASSQVGLAALYEQYF

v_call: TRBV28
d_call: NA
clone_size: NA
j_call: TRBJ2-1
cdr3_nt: TGTGCCAGCAGCTCACCGGGTGCTCACAATGAGCAGTTCTTC
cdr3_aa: CASSSPGAHNEQFF

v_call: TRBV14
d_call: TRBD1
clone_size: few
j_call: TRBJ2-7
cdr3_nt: TGTGCCAGCAGCCCCAGACAGGGAGCCCCCTACGAGCAGTACTTC
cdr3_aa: CASSPRQGAPYEQYF

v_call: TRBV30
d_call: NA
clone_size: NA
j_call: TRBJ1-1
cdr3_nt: TGTGCCTGGAACAGGGCGAGCTCTGAAGCTTTCTTT
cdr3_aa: CAWNRASSEAFF

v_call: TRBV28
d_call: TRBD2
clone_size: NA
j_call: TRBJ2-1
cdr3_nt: TGTGCCAGCAGTACCCCGGGACTAGGAAACAATGAGCAGTTCTTC
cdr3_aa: CASSTPGLGNNEQFF

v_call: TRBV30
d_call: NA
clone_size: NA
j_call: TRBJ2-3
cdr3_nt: TGTGCCTGGACCGGGAACAGGGTTTCGGCGGATACGCAGTATTTT
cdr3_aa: CAWTGNRVSADTQYF

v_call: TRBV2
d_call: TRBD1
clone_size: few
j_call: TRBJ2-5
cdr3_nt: TGTGCCAGCAGTAGACAGGGGGCTAGACGTCGGGAGACCCAGTACTTC
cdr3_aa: CASSRQGARRRETQYF

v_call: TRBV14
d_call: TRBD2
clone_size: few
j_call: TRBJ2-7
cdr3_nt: TGTGCCAGCAGCCAAAGTCCCGGACTAGTTAAGCAGTACTTC
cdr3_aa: CASSQSPGLVKQYF